Shown below are 7 T cell receptor beta chains from a single sample sequenced in a study of blood T cell repertoires in COVID-19. TCRdb's table, derived via immunoSEQ multiplex PCR, lists solely in-frame clones and lacks some. The table has more than 200,000 clones, 85% to 90% seen once. Sequenced input: PBMCs or T cells enriched from blood (not recorded which). The receptors were gathered from a woman in her thirties who had recovered from COVID-19.

Regarding this clone: Other DNA sequences in this sample translate to the same CDR3. The chain has TRBV3-1 (or the pseudogene TRBV3-2) and TRBJ1-1, with D perhaps TRBD1 (5 bases). CDR1 and CDR2 from the germline V gene are LGHDT and YNNKEL (reference sequence). Deletions cut 3 bases from V and 2 bases from J, with 7 bases between. The CDR3 is 13 residues long. The CDR3 bases are TGTGCCAGCAGCCAGACAGTTAACACTGAAGCTTTCTTT. Amino acid sequence: CASSQTVNTEAFF.

The gene calls are TRBV7-2 and TRBJ1-1, with D possibly TRBD1 on 6 matching bases. Germline V lookup: CDR1 SGHTA, CDR2 FQGNSA. Trimming removed 1 base at V and 7 bases at J, with 13 bases between. The CDR3 extends over 14 amino acids. CDR3 sequence: CASSLEVQGFEAFF. In nucleotides, the CDR3 is TGTGCCAGCAGCTTAGAGGTGCAGGGGTTTGAAGCTTTCTTT.

The chain employs TRBV12-2 and TRBJ2-2; no check of the table's D call, TRBD2, against the DNA was made. TRBV12-2 is an annotated pseudogene. The length of the CDR3 is 14 residues. CDR3 residues: CASVESIGAGELFF. The CDR3 DNA sequence: TGTGCAAGTGTGGAGTCCATAGGAGCCGGGGAGCTGTTTTTT.

The rearrangement uses TRBV15 and TRBJ2-3; D perhaps matches TRBD1 (6 bases). Germline-derived CDR1 and CDR2 are LNHNV and YYDKDF (reference sequence). Trimming left V 3 bases short and J 2 bases short, with 15 bases between. The CDR3 totals 16 residues. CDR3 nucleotide sequence: TGTGCCACCAGCAGCAGGGGAGAACCTACCACAGATACGCAGTATTTT. It yields the protein CATSSRGEPTTDTQYF. Variable domain in full (rest from reference TRBV15 and TRBJ2-3): DAMVIQNPRYQVTQFGKPVTLSCSQTLNHNVMYWYQQKSSQAPKLLFHYYDKDFNNEADTPDNFQSRRPNTSFCFLDIRSPGLGDTAMYLCATSSRGEPTTDTQYFGPGTRLTVL.

Of note for this clone: In the same sample, other DNA sequences code for this CDR3. The rearrangement uses TRBV6-5 and TRBJ2-7, with 12 bases fitting TRBD2. V shed 5 bases and J 4 bases; nucleotides not matched to a gene: 3. This CDR3 contains 14 residues. The V gene's germline CDR1 is MNHEY and CDR2 SVGAGI. The CDR3 sequence is CASSLLAGGYEQYF. In DNA form, the CDR3 reads TGTGCCAGCAGTCTACTAGCGGGAGGATACGAGCAGTACTTC.

This chain connects TRBV9 to TRBJ1-1, with D possibly TRBD1 on 6 matching bases. Trimming left V 0 bases short and J 5 bases short, with 14 bases between. This CDR3 is 15 amino acids long. The germline V gene has CDR1 SGDLS and CDR2 YYNGEE. For the CDR3, the DNA is TGTGCCAGCAGCGTAGTCCCCACCAGGGGAACTGAAGCTTTCTTT. Translation: CASSVVPTRGTEAFF.

The V call is TRBV5-4, the J call TRBJ2-1; 8 bases are shared with TRBD2. V dropped 3 bases and J dropped 12; count of bases not matched to a gene: 5. There are 12 residues in the CDR3. CDR1 is SGHNT and CDR2 is YYREEE in the germline V gene (reference sequence). In DNA form, the CDR3 reads TGTGCCAGCAGCTATACCGGGAGGGCGCAGTTCTTC. Its translation is CASSYTGRAQFF.